These 25 T cell receptor beta chains originate from one sample sequenced in a study of T-cell memory formation after mild COVID-19. TCRdb re-called the 5' RACE reads with MiXCR, one entry per CDR3 protein. The sample lists just over 300,000 distinct CDR3 sequences; approximately 20% were seen once. Sequencing was performed on PBMCs or a T cell subset sorted from them (not recorded which). The receptors shown here come from a man aged 18 to 35 who had mild COVID-19 (a few samples of this study predate the infection). Cell type and time point are not known.

The chain joins TRBV10-3 to TRBJ2-7; a possible D gene is TRBD1 (6 bases). The CDR3 length is 12 residues. Trimming stripped 10 bases from V and 1 base from J, with 11 bases between. Per germline, CDR1 ENHRY and CDR2 SYGVKD. Written as DNA, the CDR3 is TGTGCCAGCCGACAGGAGTCCTACGAGCAGTACTTC. Protein: CASRQESYEQYF.

The sample holds many counts of this clonotype. The genes are TRBV5-1 and TRBJ2-3; 10 bases are a match to TRBD1. Germline-derived CDR1 and CDR2 are SGHRS and YFSETQ. The CDR3 covers 15 residues. Unmatched junction bases numbered 3, after V lost 4 bases and J lost 1 base. CDR3 amino acids: CASSTGTGGTDTQYF. CDR3 sequence (DNA): TGCGCCAGCAGCACGGGGACAGGGGGCACAGATACGCAGTATTTT.

CDR3 loop: CASSESGRLIPEQYV. CDR3 coding DNA: TGCGCCAGCAGTGAGTCAGGGCGGCTAATCCCTGAGCAGTACGTC. V usage is TRBV10-2 and J usage is TRBJ2-7; D gene uncertain. This CDR3 contains 15 residues. V dropped 0 bases and J dropped 7 bases, with 16 bases sitting between them. CDR1 WSHSY and CDR2 SAAADI come from the germline V gene.

This clonotype was found a few times. This chain joins TRBV5-6 and TRBJ2-2; D is perhaps TRBD2 (5 bases). Germline lookup yields CDR1 SGHDT and CDR2 YYEEEE. This CDR3 has 12 amino acids. The V end lost 2 bases, the J end lost 8 bases, and 7 bases lay between the germline ends. In nucleotides, the CDR3 is TGTGCCAGCAGCTTTGGCGGGGGGGAGCTGTTTTTT. Translating it yields CASSFGGGELFF.

The table lists this clonotype with a few counts. This chain links TRBV28 with TRBJ2-5; either TRBD1 or TRBD2 may supply D (5 bases each). Germline V gene lookup returns CDR1 MDHEN and CDR2 SYDVKM. Trimming took off 4 bases at V and 3 bases at J, with 15 bases between the two ends. The CDR3 length is 15 residues. The CDR3 nucleotides are TGTGCCAGCAGTTCTGGGGGATCAGAAAAAGAGACCCAGTACTTC. Amino acids: CASSSGGSEKETQYF.

The chain uses TRBV7-3 and TRBJ2-2; tentatively, D is TRBD1 (6 bases). V dropped 6 bases and J dropped 1 base, with 9 bases sitting between them. Germline CDR1 reads SGHTA; CDR2 reads FQGTGA. The CDR3 runs 14 residues. CDR3 in amino acids: CASRGGQNTGELFF. In DNA form, the CDR3 reads TGTGCCAGCAGAGGGGGACAGAACACCGGGGAGCTGTTTTTT.

Only a few counts were recorded for this clonotype. J is TRBJ2-3 and V is TRBV7-2; D call uncertain. Germline assignment: CDR1 SGHTA and CDR2 FQGNSA. The CDR3 runs 14 residues. The V and J ends lost 0 bases and 6 bases respectively, with 10 bases between them. The CDR3 nucleotides read TGTGCCAGCAGCTTAGCTCGAGGTGTGGATACGCAGTATTTT. Translated, it gives CASSLARGVDTQYF.

V gene TRBV12-3 or TRBV12-4 combines with J gene TRBJ2-3; weak D call: TRBD2 (6 bases). V was cut by 1 base and J by 2 bases, with 10 bases left in between. The CDR3 runs to 15 residues. CDR3 protein: CASSLERVPTDTQYF. The CDR3 DNA sequence: TGTGCCAGCAGTTTAGAGCGGGTACCCACAGATACGCAGTATTTT.

This chain connects TRBV19 to TRBJ2-3; TRBD2 might be the D (5 bases). V lost 6 bases and J 5 bases, leaving 15 bases between the germline ends. The V gene's germline CDR1 is LNHDA and CDR2 SQIVND (reference sequence). There are 14 residues in the CDR3. This CDR3 reads CASSPGPAEDTQYF. The DNA for the CDR3 is TGTGCCAGTAGCCCCGGACCAGCGGAAGATACGCAGTATTTT.

The chain links TRBV29-1 to TRBJ2-1, with TRBD2 matching over 11 bases. Germline CDR1 is SQVTM and CDR2 is ANQGSEA. V lost 6 bases to trimming and J lost 12 bases; unmatched junction nucleotides: 10. The CDR3 contains 13 residues. CDR3 coding DNA: TGCAGCGTGTCTAGCGGGGGGCCCTTAGGGCAGTTCTTC. Translation gives CSVSSGGPLGQFF.

V and J are TRBV4-1 and TRBJ1-2; D remains ambiguous. Looked up from germline, CDR1 is MGHRA and CDR2 is YSYEKL. V lost 3 bases and J 0 bases, leaving 8 bases between the germline ends. The CDR3 sequence is 14 residues long. CDR3 protein: CASSHRLTNYGYTF. CDR3 bases: TGCGCCAGCAGCCATCGGCTTACTAACTATGGCTACACCTTC.

The chain is built from TRBV11-2 and TRBJ1-5; D remains ambiguous. Germline V gives CDR1 SGHAT, CDR2 FQNNGV. V lost 5 bases and J 8 bases, leaving 13 bases between the germline ends. This CDR3 region has 13 residues. The CDR3 here is CASSVGRDEPQHF. CDR3 bases: TGTGCCAGCAGCGTCGGCCGGGATGAGCCCCAGCATTTT. Filled out from reference TRBV11-2 and TRBJ1-5, the complete variable domain reads EAGVAQSPRYKIIEKRQSVAFWCNPISGHATLYWYQQILGQGPKLLIQFQNNGVVDDSQLPKDRFSAERLKGVDSTLKIQPAKLEDSAVYLCASSVGRDEPQHFGDGTRLSIL.

This clonotype was found a few times. The chain is built from TRBV12-3 or TRBV12-4 and TRBJ2-3; unclear D gene. Trimming removed 1 base from V and 2 bases from J, with 16 bases in between. The CDR3 is 17 residues long. CDR3 bases: TGTGCCAGCAGTTTAGGGACGCGGCTTCAGACCACAGATACGCAGTATTTT. Amino acids: CASSLGTRLQTTDTQYF.

The genes are TRBV7-9 and TRBJ2-7; TRBD1 aligns across 7 bases. Germline V CDR1 and CDR2: SEHNR, FQNEAQ (reference sequence). CDR3 length equals 13 residues. The V segment lost 10 bases and the J segment 4 bases; nucleotides outside the gene matches: 10. The CDR3, as DNA: TGTGCCACCCACCGGGACAGTTCTTACGAGCAGTACTTC. Its translation: CATHRDSSYEQYF.

This chain uses TRBV7-2 with TRBJ2-2; D could derive from TRBD1 or TRBD2 (5 bases each). The length of the CDR3 is 16 residues. The V end lost 2 bases, the J end lost 2 bases, and 12 bases lay between the germline ends. Germline V lookup: CDR1 SGHTA, CDR2 FQGNSA. The CDR3 DNA follows: TGTGCCAGCAGCTTAAACTCCGGGACCAACACCGGGGAGCTGTTTTTT. This gives the protein CASSLNSGTNTGELFF.

This clonotype has a handful of counts. The V call is TRBV5-4, the J call TRBJ1-1; maybe TRBD1 (6 bases). The germline V and J ends were trimmed by 4 bases and 1 base, with 17 bases remaining between them. CDR3 length: 16 amino acids. Germline CDR1 SGHNT, CDR2 YYREEE (reference sequence). The CDR3 loop reads CASSPGWDKSNTEAFF. CDR3 sequence (DNA): TGTGCCAGCAGCCCTGGGTGGGACAAATCGAACACTGAAGCTTTCTTT.

This clonotype appeared a few times. V usage is TRBV19 and J usage is TRBJ2-5; D is tentatively TRBD1 or TRBD2 (5 bases each). Germline V CDR1 and CDR2: LNHDA, SQIVND (reference sequence). The CDR3 is 15 residues long. With 1 base removed from V and 0 bases from J, the gap between germline ends came to 9 bases. The CDR3: CASSIGDGYQETQYF. DNA for the CDR3: TGTGCCAGTAGTATAGGGGACGGGTACCAAGAGACCCAGTACTTC. Combining the CDR3 with reference TRBV19 and TRBJ2-5 gives the whole variable domain DGGITQSPKYLFRKEGQNVTLSCEQNLNHDAMYWYRQDPGQGLRLIYYSQIVNDFQKGDIAEGYSVSREKKESFPLTVTSAQKNPTAFYLCASSIGDGYQETQYFGPGTRLLVL.

This clonotype was detected a few times. The chain joins TRBV6-2 or TRBV6-3 to TRBJ1-2; possible D gene TRBD1, 6 bases. CDR3 length: 14 residues. V lost 4 bases and J lost 5, with 14 bases in between. Germline V gene lookup returns CDR1 MNHEY and CDR2 SVGEGT. The CDR3 sequence: CASSLGGLAYGYTF. CDR3 DNA sequence: TGTGCCAGCAGTTTGGGGGGGCTGGCGTATGGCTACACCTTC.

The chain uses TRBV4-3 and TRBJ2-1; weak D call: TRBD2 (6 bases). CDR1 is LGHNA and CDR2 is YSLEER in the germline V gene. With 6 bases removed from V and 9 bases from J, the gap between germline ends came to 12 bases. The CDR3 length is 12 residues. CDR3 sequence reads: CASRRRGGEQFF. The CDR3 DNA reads TGCGCCAGCAGGAGGAGGGGTGGTGAGCAGTTCTTC.

The sample holds a few counts of this clonotype. This chain uses TRBV3-1 with TRBJ2-7; 9 bases are a match to TRBD1. Per germline, CDR1 LGHDT and CDR2 YNNKEL (reference sequence). Trimming at V came to 1 base and at J to 2 bases, leaving 0 bases not matched to a gene. CDR3 size: 14 residues. The CDR3 is CASSQGTGAYEQYF. CDR3 in DNA: TGTGCCAGCAGCCAAGGGACAGGGGCCTACGAGCAGTACTTC.

In this sample, this clonotype turned up a few times. The V call is TRBV6-1, the J call TRBJ2-7; D unresolved. The germline V gene encodes CDR1 MNHNS and CDR2 SASEGT. V lost 2 bases, J lost 3 bases, and 5 bases lay in between. This CDR3 is built from 12 residues. CDR3 loop: CASSELRYEQYV. The DNA for the CDR3 is TGTGCCAGCAGTGAACTCCGCTACGAGCAGTACGTC.

The chain is built from TRBV4-2 and TRBJ1-2; D unclear. Trimming shortened V by 3 bases and J by 0 bases, and 11 bases separated the two germline ends. From germline, CDR1 is LGHNA and CDR2 YNFKEQ. This CDR3 comprises 15 residues. The CDR3 region has the DNA TGTGCCAGCAGCCAGGCCTCCGGGGCTAACTATGGCTACACCTTC. Translation: CASSQASGANYGYTF.

This clonotype was seen a few times. In DNA form, the CDR3 reads TGTGCCAGCGAGGTTGGCCTTAGCACAGATACGCAGTATTTT. Its translation is CASEVGLSTDTQYF. The V gene is TRBV6-6, the J gene TRBJ2-3, with D unresolved. Deletions cut 8 bases from V and 0 bases from J, with 12 bases between. Germline V gene lookup returns CDR1 MNHNY and CDR2 SVGAGI (reference sequence). CDR3 size: 14 residues.

This clonotype was counted a few times. This chain joins TRBV20-1 and TRBJ2-6; D is unclear. The germline CDR1 and CDR2 sequences are DFQATT and SNEGSKA (reference sequence). V lost 6 bases and J lost 1, with 10 bases in between. The CDR3 runs 14 residues. The CDR3 is CSASYASGANVLTF. CDR3 nucleotides: TGCAGTGCCAGTTACGCTTCTGGGGCCAACGTCCTGACTTTC.

This clonotype was picked up a small number of times. This chain links TRBV19 with TRBJ1-2; no reliable D call. V shed 3 bases and J shed 3 bases, with 17 bases lying between them. Germline CDR1 is LNHDA and CDR2 is SQIVND (reference sequence). The CDR3 sequence is 16 residues long. In DNA form, the CDR3 reads TGTGCCAGTAGTATTTATGTGGAGGACTCCTACTATGGCTACACCTTC. It specifies CASSIYVEDSYYGYTF.